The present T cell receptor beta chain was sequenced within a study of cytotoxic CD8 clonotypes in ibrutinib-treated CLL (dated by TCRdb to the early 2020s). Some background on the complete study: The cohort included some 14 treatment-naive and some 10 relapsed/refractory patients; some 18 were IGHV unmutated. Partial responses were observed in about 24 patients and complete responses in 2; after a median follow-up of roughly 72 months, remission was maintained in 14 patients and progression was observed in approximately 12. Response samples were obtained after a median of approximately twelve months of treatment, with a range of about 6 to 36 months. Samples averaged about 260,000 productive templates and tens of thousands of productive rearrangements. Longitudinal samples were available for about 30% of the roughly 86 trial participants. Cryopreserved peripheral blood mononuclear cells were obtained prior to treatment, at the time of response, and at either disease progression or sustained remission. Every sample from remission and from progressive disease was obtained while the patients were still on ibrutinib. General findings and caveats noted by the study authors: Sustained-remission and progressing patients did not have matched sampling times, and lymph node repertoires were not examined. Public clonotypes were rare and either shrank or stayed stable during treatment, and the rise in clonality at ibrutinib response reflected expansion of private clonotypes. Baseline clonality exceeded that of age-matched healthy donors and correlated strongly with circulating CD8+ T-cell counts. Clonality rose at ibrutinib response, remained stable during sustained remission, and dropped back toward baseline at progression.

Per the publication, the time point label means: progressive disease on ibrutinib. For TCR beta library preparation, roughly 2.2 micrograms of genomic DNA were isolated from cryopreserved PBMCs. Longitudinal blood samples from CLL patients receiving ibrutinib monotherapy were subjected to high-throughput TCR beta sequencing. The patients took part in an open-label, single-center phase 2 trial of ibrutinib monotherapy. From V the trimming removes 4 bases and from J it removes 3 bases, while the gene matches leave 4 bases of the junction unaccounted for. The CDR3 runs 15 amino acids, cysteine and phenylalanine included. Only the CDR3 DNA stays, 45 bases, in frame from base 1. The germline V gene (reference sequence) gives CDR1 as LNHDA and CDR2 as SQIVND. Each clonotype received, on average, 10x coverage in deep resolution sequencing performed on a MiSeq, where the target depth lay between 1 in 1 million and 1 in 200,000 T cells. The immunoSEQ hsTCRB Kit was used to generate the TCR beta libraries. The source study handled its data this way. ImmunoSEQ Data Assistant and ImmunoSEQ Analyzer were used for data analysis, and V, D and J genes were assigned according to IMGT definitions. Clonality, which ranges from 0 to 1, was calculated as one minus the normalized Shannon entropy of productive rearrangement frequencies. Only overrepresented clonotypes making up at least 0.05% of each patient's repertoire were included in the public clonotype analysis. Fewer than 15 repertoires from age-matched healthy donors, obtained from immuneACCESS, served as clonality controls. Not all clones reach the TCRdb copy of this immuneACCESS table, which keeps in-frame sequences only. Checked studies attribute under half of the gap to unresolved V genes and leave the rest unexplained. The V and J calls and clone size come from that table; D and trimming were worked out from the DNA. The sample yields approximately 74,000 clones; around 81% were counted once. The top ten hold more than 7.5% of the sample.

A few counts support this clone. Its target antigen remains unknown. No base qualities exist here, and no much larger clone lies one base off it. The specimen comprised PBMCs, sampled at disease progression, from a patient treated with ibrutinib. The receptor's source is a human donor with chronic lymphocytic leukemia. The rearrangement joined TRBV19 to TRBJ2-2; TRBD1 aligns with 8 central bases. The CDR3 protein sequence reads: CASSTGTGYTGELFF. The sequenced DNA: TGTGCCAGTAGTACCGGGACAGGATACACCGGGGAGCTGTTTTTT.